This T cell receptor (beta chain) was profiled in a study of CD8+ T cells in alopecia areata. In each case, RNA was isolated and then reverse transcribed into cDNA as the sequencing template. Using immunoSEQ multiplex PCR, the repertoire was profiled, and TCRdb retains in-frame clones only, with some absent. The sample contains roughly 32,000 clones, 62% of which appear only once. The CDR3 spans 12 residues. Germline-derived CDR1 and CDR2 are SGHRS and YFSETQ. Trimming cost V 1 base and J 9 bases, with 8 bases left between them. The sequencing sample was made of NKG2D-high CD8+ T cells sorted from blood. This TCR came from a human donor with alopecia areata. This chain uses TRBV5-1 with TRBJ2-1; D might be TRBD1 (6 bases). CDR3 DNA sequence: TGCGCCAGCAGCTTGAGAGGGGGTGAGCAGTTCTTC. Encoded protein: CASSLRGGEQFF.